The 27 T cell receptor beta chains below come from one sample, sequenced in a study of control samples from healthy donors and cancer patients. The table came from immunoSEQ multiplex PCR; TCRdb's copy has only in-frame clones and leaves some out. The repertoire holds about 190,000 clones, with roughly nine tenths as singletons. The sequencing sample was made of blood. Every receptor here comes from a man younger than 45 in good health.

The gene calls are TRBV9 and TRBJ1-1; D gene ambiguous. This CDR3 has 14 residues. Germline V gene sequence: CDR1 SGDLS, CDR2 YYNGEE. Trimming left V 0 bases short and J 1 base short, with 7 bases between. CDR3 DNA: TGTGCCAGCAGCGTAGGGGCGGGGAACACTGAAGCTTTCTTT. It encodes CASSVGAGNTEAFF.

The chain combines TRBV6-6 with TRBJ2-5, with 9 bases identical to TRBD1. CDR3 length equals 16 residues. The V gene's germline CDR1 is MNHNY and CDR2 SVGAGI (reference sequence). V was pared by 9 bases and J by 6 bases, with 17 bases of the junction left unmatched. This CDR3 is CASSSTGDRVAKTQYF. In DNA, the CDR3 is TGTGCCAGTTCTTCGACCGGGGACAGGGTGGCGAAGACCCAGTACTTC.

V and J are TRBV18 and TRBJ1-6; D is undetermined. This CDR3 contains 14 residues. Between the trimmed V and J ends, which lost 2 bases and 6 bases, there was a span of 8 bases. Per the germline V gene, CDR1 is KGHSH and CDR2 is LQKENI. The CDR3 protein is CASSPDSSNSPLHF. CDR3 bases: TGTGCCAGCTCACCAGATAGTAGTAATTCACCCCTCCACTTT.

The table lists this clone with a count of one. This chain connects TRBV3-1 (or the pseudogene TRBV3-2) to TRBJ1-5, with 9 bases identical to TRBD1. The V segment lost 3 bases and the J segment 6 bases; nucleotides outside the gene matches: 6. Germline V gene sequence: CDR1 LGHDT, CDR2 YNNKEL (reference sequence). This CDR3 has 15 residues. CDR3 nucleotides: TGTGCCAGCAGCCAGTCCGGACAGGGGCCTCAGCCCCAGCATTTT. The encoded protein is CASSQSGQGPQPQHF.

This chain links TRBV5-1 with TRBJ2-3, with 8 bases fitting TRBD2. In germline, CDR1 is SGHRS, CDR2 YFSETQ. The J segment lost 1 base and the V segment lost 0 bases, leaving 4 bases of the junction unmatched. The CDR3 covers 16 residues. The CDR3 spells CASSLATRGGTDTQYF. The CDR3 coding sequence is TGCGCCAGCAGCTTGGCCACGCGGGGGGGCACAGATACGCAGTATTTT.

The chain carries TRBV4-1 and TRBJ1-5, with 11 bases fitting TRBD1. The V gene end was trimmed by 5 bases and the J gene end by 6 bases; junction bases not matched to a gene: 6. This CDR3 spans 15 amino acids. Germline CDR1 MGHRA, CDR2 YSYEKL. In nucleotides, the CDR3 is TGCGCCAGCAGCTTGGACAGGGGGCAAGGTCAGCCCCAGCATTTT. This sequence encodes CASSLDRGQGQPQHF.

The genes are TRBV11-2 and TRBJ1-6; 10 bases agree with TRBD1. Trimming at V came to 4 bases and at J to 10 bases, leaving 7 bases not matched to a gene. This CDR3 has 15 amino acids. From germline, CDR1 is SGHAT and CDR2 FQNNGV. As DNA, the CDR3 is TGTGCCAGCAGCTCCAGGACAGGGGGACCGTCACCCCTCCACTTT. It is translated as CASSSRTGGPSPLHF.

This chain joins TRBV6-4 and TRBJ2-6; 9 positions agree with TRBD1. Germline CDR1 reads MRHNA; CDR2 reads SNTAGT. J lost 0 bases, V lost 8 bases, and 11 bases had no gene match. CDR3 length equals 18 residues. The CDR3 sequence is CASPRTGALNSGANVLTF. DNA of the CDR3: TGTGCCAGCCCGAGGACAGGGGCCCTAAACTCTGGGGCCAACGTCCTGACTTTC.

The chain employs TRBV4-2 and TRBJ2-3; D not certain. CDR1 is LGHNA, CDR2 YNFKEQ, per germline. CDR3 size: 13 residues. The ends were cut back, 1 base at V and 6 bases at J, with 8 bases in the middle. DNA of the CDR3: TGTGCCAGCAGCCAAGGTCTCGCGGATACGCAGTATTTT. Translating gives CASSQGLADTQYF.

This rearrangement joins TRBV19 to TRBJ2-1; 8 bases fit TRBD2. The V and J ends lost 9 bases and 7 bases, in that order; junction bases with no gene match: 14. Germline V gene sequence: CDR1 LNHDA, CDR2 SQIVND (reference sequence). This CDR3 is 15 amino acids long. CDR3 in DNA: TGTGCCAGCAAATCTACCGGGGGGGCGTGGAATGAGCAGTTCTTC. Protein: CASKSTGGAWNEQFF.

V and J are TRBV21-1 and TRBJ2-2; the table names TRBD1, a call not compared with the DNA. TRBV21-1 is a documented pseudogene. The length of the CDR3 is 16 residues. Written as DNA, the CDR3 is TGTGCCAGCAGCAAGCAGGGCCGTGATAGGACCGGGGAGCTGTTTTTT. Its translation is CASSKQGRDRTGELFF.

The CDR3 region has the DNA TGCGCCAGCAGCCAAGGGGTTAGGGGTTCTGGGGCCAACGTCCTGACTTTC. It translates to CASSQGVRGSGANVLTF. V is TRBV4-1 and J is TRBJ2-6; maybe TRBD1 (5 bases). This CDR3 spans 17 amino acids. Trimming stripped 1 base from V and 1 base from J, with 11 bases between. CDR1 MGHRA and CDR2 YSYEKL come from the germline V gene.

The V and J genes are TRBV2 and TRBJ1-3; D ambiguous. The CDR3 runs 16 residues. Germline V gene sequence: CDR1 SNHLY, CDR2 FYNNEI. V was cut by 4 bases and J by 0 bases, with 13 bases left in between. CDR3 protein: CASSGGLPNSGNTIYF. The CDR3 DNA reads as TGTGCCAGCAGTGGCGGACTACCAAACTCTGGAAACACCATATATTTT.

The rearrangement uses TRBV10-1 and TRBJ2-2; D perhaps matches TRBD1 (5 bases). Trimming stripped 5 bases from V and 0 bases from J, with 13 bases between. The CDR3 contains 16 residues. The germline V gene encodes CDR1 WNHNN and CDR2 SYGVQD (reference sequence). The CDR3 sequence: CASSRSGSANTGELFF. The CDR3 region has the DNA TGCGCCAGCAGTCGATCAGGGTCCGCGAACACCGGGGAGCTGTTTTTT.

CDR3 in amino acids: CASSQGGLTYSNQPQHF. For the CDR3, the DNA is TGCGCCAGCAGCCAAGGGGGCCTAACCTATAGCAATCAGCCCCAGCATTTT. The V gene is TRBV4-1, the J gene TRBJ1-5; a weak D match, TRBD1 (5 bases). This CDR3 has 17 residues. V lost 1 base to trimming and J lost 0 bases, with 13 bases between them. Germline V gives CDR1 MGHRA, CDR2 YSYEKL.

The rearrangement uses TRBV2 and TRBJ1-6; no clear D. Germline CDR1 and CDR2: SNHLY and FYNNEI. This CDR3 has 13 amino acids. Trimming pared 3 bases from V and 11 bases from J, leaving 11 bases between. CDR3 sequence (DNA): TGTGCCAGCAGTGAGGGTCTAAAGGCACCCCTCCACTTT. Its translation: CASSEGLKAPLHF.

A single count supports this clone. This chain links TRBV30 with TRBJ1-1; 10 bases fit TRBD1. This CDR3 contains 13 residues. Trimming cost V 4 bases and J 6 bases; bases outside gene matches: 5. Germline CDR1 and CDR2: GTSNPN and SVGIG (reference sequence). CDR3 sequence (DNA): TGTGCCTGGACCGATGGACAGGGGGCTGAAGCTTTCTTT. Translating gives CAWTDGQGAEAFF.

This rearrangement joins TRBV27 to TRBJ2-2, with a possible D match to TRBD2 (7 bases). The V end was cut by 8 bases, the J end by 4 bases, with 17 bases between. The CDR3 is made up of 15 amino acids. Germline assignment: CDR1 MNHEY and CDR2 SMNVEV (reference sequence). The CDR3 region has the DNA TGTGCCAGCGCCCCTGGGGGGGGGCGCACCGGGGAGCTGTTTTTT. This encodes CASAPGGGRTGELFF.

V usage is TRBV19 and J usage is TRBJ2-3; 7 positions agree with TRBD2. Germline V gene sequence: CDR1 LNHDA, CDR2 SQIVND (reference sequence). The V gene end was trimmed by 5 bases and the J gene end by 0 bases; junction bases not matched to a gene: 8. CDR3 length: 16 amino acids. The CDR3 spells CASSLGLPLSTDTQYF. Written as DNA, the CDR3 is TGTGCCAGTAGTTTGGGACTACCGCTCAGCACAGATACGCAGTATTTT.

This clone was observed once. The CDR3 reads CASTTDPANYGYTF. DNA of the CDR3: TGTGCCAGCACAACTGACCCAGCTAACTATGGCTACACCTTC. V and J are TRBV6-5 and TRBJ1-2; D is ambiguous. Trimming took off 7 bases at V and 0 bases at J, with 12 bases between the two ends. The CDR3 spans 14 residues. From germline, CDR1 is MNHEY and CDR2 SVGAGI.

This clone came up once. The chain carries TRBV3-1 (or the pseudogene TRBV3-2) and TRBJ1-1; D gene uncertain. The V end was cut by 4 bases, the J end by 0 bases, with 12 bases between. CDR1 is LGHDT, CDR2 YNNKEL, per germline (reference sequence). The CDR3 spans 15 residues. In DNA, the CDR3 is TGTGCCAGCAGCCGAAAAGCAAGCATGAACACTGAAGCTTTCTTT. Protein: CASSRKASMNTEAFF.

V gene TRBV12-3 or TRBV12-4 combines with J gene TRBJ1-1, with D uncertain. V gave up 8 bases and J gave up 8 bases, with 15 bases separating them. The CDR3 spans 12 residues. CDR3 bases: TGTGCCAGCGGCCGGGTGGGATCGGAAGCTTTCTTT. Its protein product is CASGRVGSEAFF.

This clone was detected only once. The V and J genes are TRBV10-1 and TRBJ2-5; D is ambiguous. The CDR3 has 12 amino acids. The germline V gene has CDR1 WNHNN and CDR2 SYGVQD (reference sequence). Trimming removed 0 bases at V and 9 bases at J, with 8 bases between. Written as DNA, the CDR3 is TGCGCCAGCAGTGAGTCAGGGTTGGCCCAGTACTTC. Encoded protein: CASSESGLAQYF.

This clone appeared once. The chain is built from TRBV4-1 and TRBJ2-7; D is unresolved. In germline, CDR1 is MGHRA, CDR2 YSYEKL. The CDR3 has 16 amino acids. V gave up 0 bases and J gave up 3 bases, with 15 bases separating them. The CDR3 protein is CASSQDLAQIGYEQYF. CDR3 coding DNA: TGCGCCAGCAGCCAAGATCTTGCACAGATTGGCTACGAGCAGTACTTC.

V gene TRBV5-1 combines with J gene TRBJ1-1, with TRBD1 matching 8 bases. This CDR3 is 14 amino acids long. J gave up 4 bases and V 4 bases, and 6 bases lay outside the gene matches. CDR1 is SGHRS and CDR2 is YFSETQ in the germline V gene. In DNA, the CDR3 is TGCGCCAGCAGCCTGACAGGGGAGGTCACTGAAGCTTTCTTT. This encodes CASSLTGEVTEAFF. Filled out from reference TRBV5-1 and TRBJ1-1, the complete variable domain reads KAGVTQTPRYLIKTRGQQVTLSCSPISGHRSVSWYQQTPGQGLQFLFEYFSETQRNKGNFPGRFSGRQFSNSRSEMNVSTLELGDSALYLCASSLTGEVTEAFFGQGTRLTVV.

The rearrangement uses TRBV5-5 and TRBJ1-4; 9 bases are a match to TRBD1. V shed 1 base and J 3 bases; nucleotides not matched to a gene: 13. Germline V gives CDR1 SGHKS, CDR2 YYEKEE (reference sequence). CDR3 length equals 19 residues. In DNA form, the CDR3 reads TGTGCCAGCAGCTTGTACCCGGGACAGGGAATAGGGGCTAATGAAAAACTGTTTTTT. This encodes CASSLYPGQGIGANEKLFF.

The chain couples TRBV4-1 to TRBJ2-1; 10 bases are a match to TRBD2. The V segment lost 2 bases and the J segment 9 bases; nucleotides outside the gene matches: 10. This CDR3 is built from 16 residues. Germline V CDR1 and CDR2: MGHRA, YSYEKL. CDR3: CASSQPLTSGDGEQFF. The CDR3, as DNA: TGCGCCAGCAGCCAACCCCTAACTAGCGGGGACGGTGAGCAGTTCTTC.